Shown below are 16 T cell receptor beta chains from a single sample sequenced in a study of blood T cell repertoires in COVID-19. Some clones are missing from TCRdb's copy, which holds only in-frame ones; the method was immunoSEQ multiplex PCR. The data contain about 230,000 clones, approximately 84% of them singletons. The material sequenced was peripheral blood. Source of these receptors: an elderly woman with acute or convalescent COVID-19.

This chain links TRBV6-6 with TRBJ2-7; the match to TRBD1 covers 7 bases. This CDR3 comprises 15 residues. Germline V gives CDR1 MNHNY, CDR2 SVGAGI (reference sequence). The V segment lost 2 bases and the J segment 3 bases; nucleotides outside the gene matches: 7. CDR3 protein: CASSYATGTDYEQYF. DNA for the CDR3: TGTGCCAGCAGTTACGCGACCGGGACAGACTACGAGCAGTACTTC.

This clone was detected only a few times. The V call is TRBV19, the J call TRBJ2-7; TRBD1 might be the D (5 bases). Deletions cut 7 bases from V and 0 bases from J, with 13 bases between. This CDR3 has 14 residues. In germline, CDR1 is LNHDA, CDR2 SQIVND (reference sequence). The CDR3 nucleotides are TGTGCCAGTAACCCCGCAGGGTCCTCCTACGAGCAGTACTTC. Amino acids: CASNPAGSSYEQYF.

The rearrangement links TRBV28 to TRBJ2-7; TRBD2 matches 13 bases. This CDR3 contains 16 residues. The junction had 9 bases not matched to a gene; V was cut back by 8 bases and J by 2 bases. Germline loops: CDR1 MDHEN, CDR2 SYDVKM. CDR3 protein: CASGTSGTLAPYEQYF. In DNA form, the CDR3 reads TGTGCCAGCGGGACTAGCGGGACTCTCGCTCCCTACGAGCAGTACTTC.

The rearrangement joins TRBV19 to TRBJ1-5; D perhaps matches TRBD1 (5 bases). Looked up from germline, CDR1 is LNHDA and CDR2 is SQIVND (reference sequence). Deletions cut 6 bases from V and 7 bases from J, with 13 bases between. This CDR3 region has 13 residues. Here the CDR3 reads CASRAGRQQPQHF. CDR3 bases: TGTGCCAGTAGAGCAGGGAGGCAGCAGCCCCAGCATTTT.

This clone was detected once. As DNA, the CDR3 is TGTGCCAGCAGCTTGGCGGGACAGGCGAGCTACGAGCAGTACTTC. This gives the protein CASSLAGQASYEQYF. The chain is built from TRBV5-8 and TRBJ2-7, with TRBD1 matching 8 bases. The V gene's germline CDR1 is SGHTS and CDR2 YDEGEE. V gave up 0 bases and J gave up 3 bases; unmatched junction bases: 5. This CDR3 region has 15 residues. Together with reference TRBV5-8 and TRBJ2-7, the CDR3 gives the full variable domain: EAGVTQSPTHLIKTRGQQATLRCSPISGHTSVYWYQQALGLGLQFLLWYDEGEERNRGNFPPRFSGRQFPNYSSELNVNALELEDSALYLCASSLAGQASYEQYFGPGTRLTVT.

The rearrangement links TRBV23-1 to TRBJ1-5, with 7 bases lining up with TRBD1. TRBV23-1 is annotated as an ORF whose role is uncertain. V was pared by 0 bases and J by 4 bases, with 6 bases of the junction left unmatched. This CDR3 contains 16 residues. The CDR3 nucleotides are TGCGCCAGCAGTCAATCGAGGCAGGGGGAAAATCAGCCCCAGCATTTT. Its translation is CASSQSRQGENQPQHF.

The V and J genes are TRBV7-2 and TRBJ2-7, with 8 bases identical to TRBD1. V lost 1 base and J lost 2; bases outside the gene matches: 1. The germline gives CDR1 SGHTA, CDR2 FQGNSA. The CDR3 has 14 residues. CDR3 DNA: TGTGCCAGCAGCTTAGGACAGGGGACCTACGAGCAGTACTTC. Translating gives CASSLGQGTYEQYF.

The chain joins TRBV10-1 to TRBJ1-2; TRBD1 aligns across 7 bases. This CDR3 has 15 residues. With V trimmed by 6 bases and J by 7 bases, 14 bases remained unmatched. CDR1 is WNHNN, CDR2 SYGVQD, per germline (reference sequence). For the CDR3, the DNA is TGCGCCAGCAGGGAAGGGGGCCCGACTTGGGGTGGCTACACCTTC. Its translation is CASREGGPTWGGYTF.

The chain links TRBV4-2 to TRBJ2-5; 10 nucleotides agree with TRBD2. Trimming removed 3 bases from V and 2 bases from J; junction bases left unmatched: 6. Germline V gene sequence: CDR1 LGHNA, CDR2 YNFKEQ. CDR3 length equals 16 residues. The CDR3 region is CASSQSGGERQETQYF. The CDR3 DNA is TGTGCCAGCAGCCAGAGCGGGGGGGAGCGGCAAGAGACCCAGTACTTC.

Here the CDR3 DNA reads TGTGCCAGCAGCTTGGGGATGGACATTAATCAGCCCCAGCATTTT. Amino acid sequence: CASSLGMDINQPQHF. V usage is TRBV5-8 and J usage is TRBJ1-5; D might be TRBD1 (5 bases). Germline loops: CDR1 SGHTS, CDR2 YDEGEE. The CDR3 is 15 amino acids. V was clipped by 0 bases and J by 4 bases, with 11 bases between them.

This sequence joins TRBV19 and TRBJ1-2; D gene ambiguous. Trimming removed 5 bases at V and 1 base at J, with 11 bases between. The CDR3 length is 14 residues. The germline gives CDR1 LNHDA, CDR2 SQIVND (reference sequence). The CDR3 here is CASSEIEHNYGYTF. CDR3 nucleotides: TGTGCCAGTAGTGAGATTGAGCATAACTATGGCTACACCTTC.

The chain links TRBV6-4 to TRBJ1-5, with a tentative D call TRBD1 (5 bases). The CDR3 extends over 15 amino acids. Trimming cost V 0 bases and J 3 bases, with 9 bases left between them. Germline V gene sequence: CDR1 MRHNA, CDR2 SNTAGT. The chain's CDR3 is CASSDSGQPNQPQHF. The CDR3 DNA follows: TGTGCCAGCAGTGACTCGGGGCAGCCCAATCAGCCCCAGCATTTT.

The genes are TRBV4-2 and TRBJ2-1; 13 positions agree with TRBD2. The CDR3 extends over 16 amino acids. Germline lookup yields CDR1 LGHNA and CDR2 YNFKEQ. V lost 4 bases and J lost 7; bases outside the gene matches: 7. The CDR3 coding sequence is TGTGCCAGCAGCCGAGAAGCACTAGCGGGGGGGAATGAGCAGTTCTTC. Translating it yields CASSREALAGGNEQFF.

This sequence joins TRBV7-3 and TRBJ1-1; 8 nucleotides align to TRBD1. The CDR3 runs to 15 residues. Trimming removed 2 bases from V and 4 bases from J; junction bases left unmatched: 6. Per the germline V gene, CDR1 is SGHTA and CDR2 is FQGTGA. The CDR3 sequence: CASSLEGQGLTEAFF. CDR3 DNA sequence: TGTGCCAGCAGCTTAGAAGGACAGGGACTCACTGAAGCTTTCTTT.

This chain joins TRBV7-9 and TRBJ2-1, with TRBD2 matching over 14 bases. Trimming cost V 8 bases and J 7 bases; bases outside gene matches: 4. This CDR3 is built from 14 residues. Germline CDR1 and CDR2: SEHNR and FQNEAQ (reference sequence). The DNA of the CDR3 is TGTGCCAGCGAGAGACTAGCGGGAGGGAATGAGCAGTTCTTC. It is translated as CASERLAGGNEQFF.

Of note for this clone: Other DNA variants within this sample encode the same CDR3. V usage is TRBV6-6 and J usage is TRBJ1-5; tentative D call: TRBD1 (6 bases). Trimming removed 6 bases at V and 1 base at J, with 10 bases between. Germline V gives CDR1 MNHNY, CDR2 SVGAGI (reference sequence). The CDR3 spans 14 residues. The CDR3 region has the DNA TGTGCCAGCAGAGTCGACAGGAGCAATCAGCCCCAGCATTTT. This encodes CASRVDRSNQPQHF.